This TCR beta chain was observed in a study of blood T cell repertoires in COVID-19. Study-level background: Material from acute and convalescent COVID-19 was sourced from the United States, Italy and Spain. The analysed material was cDNA or gDNA that came from T cells, B-cell-depleted T cells, or PBMCs.

The germline V gene has CDR1 SGHVS and CDR2 FQNEAQ. V dropped 3 bases and J dropped 9; count of bases not matched to a gene: 8. CDR3 length: 14 residues. Original processing methods: Quantification of nucleated cells was approximated via reference gene primer amplification. Sequencing was performed with immunoSEQ multiplex PCR; in TCRdb, only in-frame clones are kept and a portion is missing. The DNA was the basis for D and trimming; V, J and clone size are from that table. The repertoire holds some 71,000 clones, with approximately 82% as singletons. The V call is TRBV7-8, the J call TRBJ2-3, with 8 bases identical to TRBD1. The receptor was isolated from a woman aged 50 to 60 with acute or convalescent COVID-19. The material sequenced was peripheral blood. The CDR3 DNA is TGTGCCAGCAGCTTCTCACTGACAGGGGAAACGCAGTATTTT. Protein sequence: CASSFSLTGETQYF.